This T cell receptor (beta chain) was recorded in a study of blood T cell repertoires in COVID-19. Overall study context: Sites across the United States, Italy and Spain contributed samples from acute and convalescent COVID-19. PBMCs, B-cell-depleted T cells, or T cells were the source of the cDNA or gDNA that made up the material.

With 6 bases removed from V and 2 bases from J, the gap between germline ends came to 10 bases. In germline, CDR1 is SGHTA, CDR2 FQGNSA. This CDR3 is 13 amino acids long. This clone was picked up one time. Original processing methods: How many nucleated cells were present was estimated from reference gene primer amplification. Only in-frame clones appear in the TCRdb table, and some are missing; sequencing was by immunoSEQ multiplex PCR. D and trimming come from the DNA, and the V and J calls and clone size come from that table. The sample yields some 78,000 clones, around 91% seen once. The receptor's source is a woman over 75 with active or convalescent COVID-19. Sequencing was carried out using peripheral blood. This chain uses TRBV7-2 with TRBJ2-5; possible D gene TRBD2, 5 bases. The CDR3 reads CASRPGIQETQYF. CDR3 in DNA: TGTGCCAGCAGGCCGGGAATACAAGAGACCCAGTACTTC.